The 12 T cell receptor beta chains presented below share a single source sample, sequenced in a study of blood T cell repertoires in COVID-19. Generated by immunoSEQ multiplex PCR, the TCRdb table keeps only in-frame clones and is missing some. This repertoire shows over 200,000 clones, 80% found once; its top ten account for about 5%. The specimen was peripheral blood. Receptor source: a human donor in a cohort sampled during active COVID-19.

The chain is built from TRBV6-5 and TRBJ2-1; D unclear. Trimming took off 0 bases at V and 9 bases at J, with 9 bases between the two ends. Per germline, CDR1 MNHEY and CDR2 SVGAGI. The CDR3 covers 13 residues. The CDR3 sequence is CASSYSRYGEQFF. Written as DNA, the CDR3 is TGTGCCAGCAGTTACTCGAGGTACGGTGAGCAGTTCTTC.

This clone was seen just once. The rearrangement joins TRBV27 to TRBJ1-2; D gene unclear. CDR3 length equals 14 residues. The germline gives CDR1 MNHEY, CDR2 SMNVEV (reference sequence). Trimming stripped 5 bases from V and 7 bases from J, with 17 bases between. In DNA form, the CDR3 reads TGTGCCAGCAGTGTGACTCCTTTAGGTGGTGGCTACACCTTC. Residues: CASSVTPLGGGYTF.

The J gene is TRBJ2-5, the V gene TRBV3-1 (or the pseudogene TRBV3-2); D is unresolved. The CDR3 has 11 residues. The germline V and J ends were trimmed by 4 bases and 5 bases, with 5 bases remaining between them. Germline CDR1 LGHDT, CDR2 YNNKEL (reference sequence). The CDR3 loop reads CASSLRETQYF. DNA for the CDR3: TGTGCCAGCAGCCTCCGGGAGACCCAGTACTTC.

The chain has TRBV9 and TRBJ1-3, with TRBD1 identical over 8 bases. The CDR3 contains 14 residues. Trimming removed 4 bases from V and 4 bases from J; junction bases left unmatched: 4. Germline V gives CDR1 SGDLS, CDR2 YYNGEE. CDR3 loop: CASSLRTGGNTIYF. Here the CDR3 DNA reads TGTGCCAGCAGCCTTAGGACAGGGGGAAACACCATATATTTT.

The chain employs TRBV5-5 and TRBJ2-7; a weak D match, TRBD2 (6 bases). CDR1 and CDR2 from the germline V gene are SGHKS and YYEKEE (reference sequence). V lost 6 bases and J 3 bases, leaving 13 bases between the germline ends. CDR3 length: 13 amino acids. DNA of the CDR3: TGTGCCAGCAAACCGGGAGCCATCTACGAGCAGTACTTC. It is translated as CASKPGAIYEQYF.

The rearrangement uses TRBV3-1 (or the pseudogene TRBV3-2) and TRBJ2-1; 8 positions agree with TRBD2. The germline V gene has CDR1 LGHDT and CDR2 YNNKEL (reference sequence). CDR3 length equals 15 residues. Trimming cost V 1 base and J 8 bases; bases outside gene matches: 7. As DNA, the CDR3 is TGTGCCAGCAGCCAAGGGACTAGCCCCTTGGATGAGCAGTTCTTC. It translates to CASSQGTSPLDEQFF.

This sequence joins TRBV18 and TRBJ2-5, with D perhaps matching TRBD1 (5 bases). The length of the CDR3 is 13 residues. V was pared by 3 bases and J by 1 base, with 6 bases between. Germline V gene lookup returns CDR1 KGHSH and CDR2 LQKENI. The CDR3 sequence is CASSPTVQETQYF. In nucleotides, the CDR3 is TGTGCCAGCTCACCGACAGTCCAAGAGACCCAGTACTTC.

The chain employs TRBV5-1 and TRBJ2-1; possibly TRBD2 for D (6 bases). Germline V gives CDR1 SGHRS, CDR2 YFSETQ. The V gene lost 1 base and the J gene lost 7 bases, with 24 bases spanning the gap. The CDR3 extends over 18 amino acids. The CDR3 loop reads CASSLNPRDPTYRNEQFF. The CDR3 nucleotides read TGCGCCAGCAGCTTGAACCCGCGGGACCCGACTTATAGGAATGAGCAGTTCTTC.

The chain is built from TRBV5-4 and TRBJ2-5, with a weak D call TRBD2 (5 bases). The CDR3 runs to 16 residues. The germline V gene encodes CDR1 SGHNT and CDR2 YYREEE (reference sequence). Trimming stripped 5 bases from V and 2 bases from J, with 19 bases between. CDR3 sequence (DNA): TGTGCCAGCAGAAGTTCACTAGATGCCCTACAAGAGACCCAGTACTTC. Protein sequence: CASRSSLDALQETQYF.

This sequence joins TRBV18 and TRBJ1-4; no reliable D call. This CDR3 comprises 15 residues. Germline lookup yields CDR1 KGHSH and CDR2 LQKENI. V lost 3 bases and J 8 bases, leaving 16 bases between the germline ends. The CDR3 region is CASSPPGGYGEKLFF. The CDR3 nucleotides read TGTGCCAGCTCACCCCCGGGTGGCTACGGGGAAAAACTGTTTTTT.

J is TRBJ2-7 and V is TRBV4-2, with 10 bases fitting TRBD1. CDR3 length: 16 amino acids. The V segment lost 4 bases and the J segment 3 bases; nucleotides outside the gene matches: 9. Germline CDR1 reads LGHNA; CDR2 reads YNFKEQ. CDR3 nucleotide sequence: TGTGCCAGCAGCCCCGCCCACGGACAGGGGGGCTACGAGCAGTACTTC. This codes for CASSPAHGQGGYEQYF.

The CDR3 spells CASSQTTSGRRYEQYF. In DNA, the CDR3 is TGCGCCAGCAGCCAAACGACTAGCGGGAGACGGTACGAGCAGTACTTC. This chain connects TRBV4-1 to TRBJ2-7; TRBD2 matches 12 bases. Germline V gives CDR1 MGHRA, CDR2 YSYEKL. CDR3 length equals 16 residues. Unmatched junction bases numbered 6, after V lost 2 bases and J lost 4 bases.